Following are 15 T cell receptor beta chains from one sample sequenced in a study of cytomegalovirus exposure and HLA in healthy donors. Data came from immunoSEQ multiplex PCR; TCRdb stores just in-frame clones and leaves some out. The profile shows about 74,000 clones, about 93% of them singletons. The source material was PBMCs. These receptors were taken from a young man in good health and CMV-seropositive.

V is TRBV28 and J is TRBJ1-1; no definite D call. This CDR3 is built from 12 residues. V was pared by 3 bases and J by 12 bases, with 14 bases between. The germline CDR1 and CDR2 sequences are MDHEN and SYDVKM. CDR3 nucleotides: TGTGCCAGCAGTTTCCGAGGGAGCATAACTTTCTTT. This gives the protein CASSFRGSITFF.

This chain connects TRBV9 to TRBJ2-7; 10 nucleotides align to TRBD2. After removal of 4 bases from V and 7 bases from J, the junction contained 14 bases not matched to a gene. Germline V gene sequence: CDR1 SGDLS, CDR2 YYNGEE. The CDR3 has 16 amino acids. CDR3 sequence reads: CASSSDGASGRGEQYF. In nucleotides, the CDR3 is TGTGCCAGCAGCTCAGATGGGGCTAGCGGGAGAGGGGAGCAGTACTTC.

The chain is built from TRBV29-1 and TRBJ2-5, with 7 bases lining up with TRBD1. V lost 6 bases, J lost 4 bases, and 8 bases stayed unmatched. Germline values: CDR1 SQVTM, CDR2 ANQGSEA. CDR3 length equals 13 residues. The CDR3 region has the DNA TGCAGCGTCCCGAGAGGGGGCTTAGAGACCCAGTACTTC. Its protein product is CSVPRGGLETQYF.

The CDR3 nucleotides read TGCGCCAGCACGACTATAACCGGGACTAGCGGACCGAACAATGAGCAGTTCTTC. Amino acid sequence: CASTTITGTSGPNNEQFF. The gene calls are TRBV5-1 and TRBJ2-1, with TRBD2 matching 11 bases. Germline CDR1 reads SGHRS; CDR2 reads YFSETQ. Trimming cost V 6 bases and J 5 bases; bases outside gene matches: 16. CDR3 length: 18 amino acids. The whole variable domain, remainder taken from reference TRBV5-1 and TRBJ2-1, is KAGVTQTPRYLIKTRGQQVTLSCSPISGHRSVSWYQQTPGQGLQFLFEYFSETQRNKGNFPGRFSGRQFSNSRSEMNVSTLELGDSALYLCASTTITGTSGPNNEQFFGPGTRLTVL.

The chain combines TRBV18 with TRBJ1-1, with D tentatively TRBD1 (5 bases). The germline gives CDR1 KGHSH, CDR2 LQKENI. This CDR3 has 15 amino acids. V lost 6 bases to trimming and J lost 8 bases, with 22 bases between them. This chain's CDR3 is CASSSKGSTAFEAFF. The CDR3 nucleotides read TGTGCCAGCTCCTCGAAGGGGTCCACCGCTTTCGAAGCTTTCTTT.

This clone was recorded once. CDR3 loop: CASSVSSGGRGDTQYF. CDR3 sequence (DNA): TGTGCCAGCAGCGTTTCTAGCGGGGGAAGAGGAGATACGCAGTATTTT. The chain recombines TRBV9 with TRBJ2-3, with 10 bases identical to TRBD2. The CDR3 runs to 16 residues. Looked up from germline, CDR1 is SGDLS and CDR2 is YYNGEE. Trimming at V came to 2 bases and at J to 5 bases, leaving 8 bases not matched to a gene.

This clone has only a few counts. The rearrangement joins TRBV11-3 to TRBJ2-7, with unresolved D. CDR1 is SGHNT, CDR2 YENEEA, per germline. The CDR3 loop spans 12 amino acids. Trimming shortened V by 0 bases and J by 3 bases, and 3 bases separated the two germline ends. CDR3 nucleotide sequence: TGTGCCAGCAGCTTAGATAACTACGAGCAGTACTTC. Residues: CASSLDNYEQYF. Full variable domain (missing parts from reference TRBV11-3 and TRBJ2-7): EAGVVQSPRYKIIEKKQPVAFWCNPISGHNTLYWYLQNLGQGPELLIRYENEEAVDDSQLPKDRFSAERLKGVDSTLKIQPAELGDSAVYLCASSLDNYEQYFGPGTRLTVT.

The rearrangement uses TRBV14 and TRBJ1-2; TRBD1 might be the D (5 bases). The V gene lost 0 bases and the J gene lost 13 bases, with 18 bases spanning the gap. CDR3 length: 14 amino acids. CDR1 SGHDN and CDR2 FVKESK come from the germline V gene. The CDR3 region is CASSQDSPREAVTF. CDR3 bases: TGTGCCAGCAGCCAAGACTCCCCCAGGGAAGCTGTCACCTTC.

V gene TRBV27 combines with J gene TRBJ2-5; 9 bases match TRBD2. V lost 0 bases, J lost 4 bases, and 3 bases stayed unmatched. This CDR3 contains 15 residues. CDR1 is MNHEY, CDR2 SMNVEV, per germline (reference sequence). This CDR3 reads CASSLSAGGGETQYF. The CDR3 DNA reads as TGTGCCAGCAGTTTATCGGCGGGAGGGGGAGAGACCCAGTACTTC.

The chain links TRBV7-3 to TRBJ2-5; no reliable D call. The CDR3 runs 14 residues. CDR1 and CDR2 (germline): SGHTA, FQGTGA. Trimming removed 2 bases from V and 6 bases from J, with 13 bases in between. The CDR3, as DNA: TGTGCCAGCAGCTTAGCAGGAATTGAAAAGACCCAGTACTTC. This codes for CASSLAGIEKTQYF.

The chain is built from TRBV11-2 and TRBJ1-1, with 11 bases that match TRBD1. Germline V CDR1 and CDR2: SGHAT, FQNNGV. The CDR3 contains 15 residues. V shed 5 bases and J 5 bases; nucleotides not matched to a gene: 7. Written as DNA, the CDR3 is TGTGCCAGCAGCCTAGCCGGGACAGGGGGAACTGAAGCTTTCTTT. The encoded protein is CASSLAGTGGTEAFF.

The chain recombines TRBV27 with TRBJ2-1; D ambiguous. Germline V gene data show CDR1 as MNHEY and CDR2 as SMNVEV (reference sequence). The CDR3 runs to 16 residues. With 0 bases removed from V and 0 bases from J, the gap between germline ends came to 9 bases. The chain's CDR3 is CASSLSQSSSYNEQFF. The CDR3, as DNA: TGTGCCAGCAGTTTATCTCAATCTAGCTCCTACAATGAGCAGTTCTTC.

The V call is TRBV5-4, the J call TRBJ2-5; D is possibly TRBD2 (6 bases). CDR3 length equals 15 residues. Deletions cut 0 bases from V and 0 bases from J, with 9 bases between. The germline V gene encodes CDR1 SGHNT and CDR2 YYREEE (reference sequence). The CDR3 region is CASSLASGDQETQYF. As DNA, the CDR3 is TGTGCCAGCAGCTTGGCCTCGGGGGACCAAGAGACCCAGTACTTC.

The V gene is TRBV6-6, the J gene TRBJ1-1; D call uncertain. The V end lost 2 bases, the J end lost 5 bases, and 15 bases lay between the germline ends. This CDR3 is built from 15 residues. Germline CDR1 reads MNHNY; CDR2 reads SVGAGI (reference sequence). This chain's CDR3 is CASSYESSPRTEAFF. In DNA form, the CDR3 reads TGTGCCAGCAGTTACGAGTCCTCTCCGCGGACTGAAGCTTTCTTT.

The V call is TRBV19, the J call TRBJ2-3; 10 bases match TRBD2. This CDR3 contains 17 residues. Per the germline V gene, CDR1 is LNHDA and CDR2 is SQIVND (reference sequence). The V and J ends lost 3 bases and 2 bases, in that order; junction bases with no gene match: 8. CDR3 protein: CASSIILLAGSTDTQYF. CDR3 DNA sequence: TGTGCCAGTAGTATCATCCTACTAGCGGGGTCCACAGATACGCAGTATTTT.